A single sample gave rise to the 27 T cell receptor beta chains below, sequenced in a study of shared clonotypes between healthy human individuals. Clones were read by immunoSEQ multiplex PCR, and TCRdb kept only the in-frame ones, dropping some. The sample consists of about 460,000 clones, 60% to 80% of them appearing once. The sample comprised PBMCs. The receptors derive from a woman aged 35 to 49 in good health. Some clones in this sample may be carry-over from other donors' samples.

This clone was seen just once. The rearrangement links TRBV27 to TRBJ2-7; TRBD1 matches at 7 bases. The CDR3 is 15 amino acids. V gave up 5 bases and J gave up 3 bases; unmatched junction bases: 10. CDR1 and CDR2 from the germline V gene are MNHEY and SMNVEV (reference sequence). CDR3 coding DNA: TGTGCCAGCAGTCCTCCCACAGGGGCCGTCTACGAGCAGTACTTC. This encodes CASSPPTGAVYEQYF.

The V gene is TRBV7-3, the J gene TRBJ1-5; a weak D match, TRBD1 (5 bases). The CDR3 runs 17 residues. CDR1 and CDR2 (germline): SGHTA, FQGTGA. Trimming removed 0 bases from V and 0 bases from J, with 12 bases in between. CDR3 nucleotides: TGTGCCAGCAGCTTAACATCAGGGATCAATAGCAATCAGCCCCAGCATTTT. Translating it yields CASSLTSGINSNQPQHF.

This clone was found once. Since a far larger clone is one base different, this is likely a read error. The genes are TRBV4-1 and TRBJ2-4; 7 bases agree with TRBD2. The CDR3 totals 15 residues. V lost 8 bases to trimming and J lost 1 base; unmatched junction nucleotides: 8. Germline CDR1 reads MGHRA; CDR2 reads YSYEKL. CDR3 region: CASSGGVMAKNIQYF. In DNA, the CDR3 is TGCGCCAGCTCGGGGGGAGTTATGGCCAAAAACATTCAGTACTTC.

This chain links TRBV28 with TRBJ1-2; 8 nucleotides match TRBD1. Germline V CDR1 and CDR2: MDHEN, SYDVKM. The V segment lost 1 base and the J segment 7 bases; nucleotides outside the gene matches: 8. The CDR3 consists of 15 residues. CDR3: CASSLFGTGGGGYTF. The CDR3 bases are TGTGCCAGCAGTTTATTCGGGACAGGAGGTGGTGGCTACACCTTC.

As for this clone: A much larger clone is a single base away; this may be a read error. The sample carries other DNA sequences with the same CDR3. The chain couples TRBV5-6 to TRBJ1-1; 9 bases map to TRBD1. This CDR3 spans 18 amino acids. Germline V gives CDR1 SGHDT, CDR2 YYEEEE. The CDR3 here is CASSLRYGIWDRDPEAFF. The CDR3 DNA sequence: TGTGCCAGCAGCTTGCGATACGGAATATGGGACAGGGACCCTGAGGCTTTCTTT.

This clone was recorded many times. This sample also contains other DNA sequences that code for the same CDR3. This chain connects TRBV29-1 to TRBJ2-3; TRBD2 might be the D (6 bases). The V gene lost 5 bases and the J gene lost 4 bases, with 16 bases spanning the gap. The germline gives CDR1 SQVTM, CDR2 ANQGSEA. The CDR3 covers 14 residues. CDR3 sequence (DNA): TGCAGCGTTACCCCGGGGGTGGGCGCAGATACGCAGTATTTT. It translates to CSVTPGVGADTQYF.

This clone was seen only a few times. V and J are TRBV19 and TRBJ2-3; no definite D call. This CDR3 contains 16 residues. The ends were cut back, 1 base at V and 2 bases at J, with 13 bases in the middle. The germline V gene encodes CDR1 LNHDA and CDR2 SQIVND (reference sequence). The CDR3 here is CASSIGRIPTTDTQYF. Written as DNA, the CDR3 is TGTGCCAGTAGTATAGGGCGAATCCCCACCACAGATACGCAGTATTTT.

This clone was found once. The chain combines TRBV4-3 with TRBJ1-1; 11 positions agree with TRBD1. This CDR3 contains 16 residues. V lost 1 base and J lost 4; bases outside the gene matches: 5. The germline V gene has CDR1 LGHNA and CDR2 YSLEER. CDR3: CASSQGRTGGFTEAFF. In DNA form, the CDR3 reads TGCGCCAGCAGCCAAGGCCGGACAGGGGGCTTCACTGAAGCTTTCTTT.

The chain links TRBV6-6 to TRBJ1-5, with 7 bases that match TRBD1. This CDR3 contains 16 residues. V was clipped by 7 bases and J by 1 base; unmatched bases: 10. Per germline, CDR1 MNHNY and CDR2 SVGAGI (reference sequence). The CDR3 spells CASTPGQRISNQPQHF. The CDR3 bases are TGTGCCAGCACCCCGGGACAGCGGATAAGCAATCAGCCCCAGCATTTT.

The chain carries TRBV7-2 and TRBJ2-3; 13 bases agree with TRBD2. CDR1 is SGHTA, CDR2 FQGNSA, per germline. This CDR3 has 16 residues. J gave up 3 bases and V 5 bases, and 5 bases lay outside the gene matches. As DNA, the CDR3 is TGTGCCAGCAGCCTTCGACTAGCGGGAGGAACAGATACGCAGTATTTT. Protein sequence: CASSLRLAGGTDTQYF.

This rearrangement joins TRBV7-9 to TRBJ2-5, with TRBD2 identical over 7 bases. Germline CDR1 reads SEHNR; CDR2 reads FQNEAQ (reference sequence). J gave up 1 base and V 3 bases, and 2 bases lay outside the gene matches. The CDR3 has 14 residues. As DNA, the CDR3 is TGTGCCAGCAGCTTGGGGGGGTTCCAAGAGACCCAGTACTTC. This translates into CASSLGGFQETQYF.

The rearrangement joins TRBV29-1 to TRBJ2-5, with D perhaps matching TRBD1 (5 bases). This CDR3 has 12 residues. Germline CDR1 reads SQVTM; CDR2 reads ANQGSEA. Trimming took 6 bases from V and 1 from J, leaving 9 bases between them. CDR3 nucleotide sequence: TGCAGCGTGGGGCCCCCCCAAGAGACCCAGTACTTC. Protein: CSVGPPQETQYF.

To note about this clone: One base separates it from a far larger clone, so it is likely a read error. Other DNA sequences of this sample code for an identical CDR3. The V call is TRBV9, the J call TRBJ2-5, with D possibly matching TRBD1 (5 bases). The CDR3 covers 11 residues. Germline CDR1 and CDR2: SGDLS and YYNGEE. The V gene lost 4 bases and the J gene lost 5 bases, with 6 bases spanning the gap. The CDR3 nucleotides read TGTGCCAGCAGCCCAGGGGAGACCCAGTACTTC. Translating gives CASSPGETQYF.

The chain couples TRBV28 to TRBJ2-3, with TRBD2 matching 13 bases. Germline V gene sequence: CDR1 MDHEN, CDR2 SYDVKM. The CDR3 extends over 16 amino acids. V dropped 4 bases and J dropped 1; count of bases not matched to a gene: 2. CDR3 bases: TGTGCCAGCAGTTCGGGACTAGCGGGGCGCACAGATACGCAGTATTTT. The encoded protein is CASSSGLAGRTDTQYF. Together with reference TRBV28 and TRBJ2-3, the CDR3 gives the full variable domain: DVKVTQSSRYLVKRTGEKVFLECVQDMDHENMFWYRQDPGLGLRLIYFSYDVKMKEKGDIPEGYSVSREKKERFSLILESASTNQTSMYLCASSSGLAGRTDTQYFGPGTRLTVL.

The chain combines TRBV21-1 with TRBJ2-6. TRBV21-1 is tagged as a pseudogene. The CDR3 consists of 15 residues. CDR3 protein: CASSRNTAGANVLTF. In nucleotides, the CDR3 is TGTGCCAGCAGCAGGAACACTGCTGGGGCCAACGTCCTGACTTTC.

CDR3 protein: CASSPGLAGGVYGYTF. As DNA, the CDR3 is TGCGCCAGCAGCCCTGGATTGGCAGGGGGTGTCTATGGCTACACCTTC. This chain links TRBV5-1 with TRBJ1-2; 7 bases align to TRBD1. Germline CDR1 is SGHRS and CDR2 is YFSETQ. J lost 4 bases, V lost 4 bases, and 13 bases had no gene match. The CDR3 extends over 16 amino acids.

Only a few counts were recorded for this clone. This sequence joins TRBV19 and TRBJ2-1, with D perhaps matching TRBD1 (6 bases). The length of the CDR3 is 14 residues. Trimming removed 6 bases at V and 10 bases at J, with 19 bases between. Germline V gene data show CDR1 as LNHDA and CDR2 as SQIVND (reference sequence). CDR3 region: CASRQGPGVWEQFF. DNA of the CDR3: TGTGCCAGTAGACAGGGCCCCGGGGTTTGGGAGCAGTTCTTC.

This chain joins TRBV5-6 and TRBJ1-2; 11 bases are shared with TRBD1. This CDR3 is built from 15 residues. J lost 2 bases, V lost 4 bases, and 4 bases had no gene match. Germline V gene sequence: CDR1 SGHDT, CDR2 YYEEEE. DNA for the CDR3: TGTGCCAGCAGCCGAGGACAGGGGGCGAACTATGGCTACACCTTC. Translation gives CASSRGQGANYGYTF.

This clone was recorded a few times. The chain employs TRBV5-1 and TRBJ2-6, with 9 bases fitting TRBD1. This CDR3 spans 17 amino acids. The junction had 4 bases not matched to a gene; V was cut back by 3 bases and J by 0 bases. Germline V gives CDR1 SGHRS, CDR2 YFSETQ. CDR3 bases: TGCGCCAGCAGCTCGGGACAGGGAAACTCTGGGGCCAACGTCCTGACTTTC. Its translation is CASSSGQGNSGANVLTF.

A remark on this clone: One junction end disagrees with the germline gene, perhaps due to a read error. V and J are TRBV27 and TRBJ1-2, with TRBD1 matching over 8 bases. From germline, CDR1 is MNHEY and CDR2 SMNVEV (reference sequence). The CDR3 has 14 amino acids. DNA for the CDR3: TGTGCCAGCAGCTTATGGGGGACAGGAGATGGCTACACCTTC. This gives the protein CASSLWGTGDGYTF.

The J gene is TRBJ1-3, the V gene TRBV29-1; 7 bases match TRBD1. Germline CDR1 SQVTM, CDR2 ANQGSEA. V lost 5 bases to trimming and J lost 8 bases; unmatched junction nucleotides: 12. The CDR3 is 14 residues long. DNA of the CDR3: TGCAGCGTTCGGGACAGCCTCCAGGGGGACACCATATATTTT. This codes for CSVRDSLQGDTIYF.

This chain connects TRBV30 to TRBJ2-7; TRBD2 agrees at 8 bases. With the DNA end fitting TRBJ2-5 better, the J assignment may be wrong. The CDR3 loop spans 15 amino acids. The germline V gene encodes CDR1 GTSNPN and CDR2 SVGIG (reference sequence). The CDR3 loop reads CAWSDQGTRQETQYF. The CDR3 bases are TGTGCCTGGAGTGACCAGGGGACTAGGCAAGAGACCCAGTACTTC.

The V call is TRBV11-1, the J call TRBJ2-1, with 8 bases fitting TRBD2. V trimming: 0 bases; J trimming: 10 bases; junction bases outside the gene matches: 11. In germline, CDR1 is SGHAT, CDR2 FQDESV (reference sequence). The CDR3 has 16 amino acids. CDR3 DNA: TGTGCCAGCAGCTTAGCGACCGGGACTAGATCGTGGGAGCAGTTCTTC. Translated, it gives CASSLATGTRSWEQFF. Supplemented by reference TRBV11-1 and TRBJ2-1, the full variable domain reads EAEVAQSPRYKITEKSQAVAFWCDPISGHATLYWYRQILGQGPELLVQFQDESVVDDSQLPKDRFSAERLKGVDSTLKIQPAELGDSAMYLCASSLATGTRSWEQFFGPGTRLTVL.

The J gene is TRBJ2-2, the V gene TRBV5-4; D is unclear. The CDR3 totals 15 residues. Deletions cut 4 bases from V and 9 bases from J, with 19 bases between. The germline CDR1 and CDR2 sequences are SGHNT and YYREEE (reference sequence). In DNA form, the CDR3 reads TGTGCCAGCAGCGATGGACCTTTACTTGTCCGGGAGCTGTTTTTT. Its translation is CASSDGPLLVRELFF.

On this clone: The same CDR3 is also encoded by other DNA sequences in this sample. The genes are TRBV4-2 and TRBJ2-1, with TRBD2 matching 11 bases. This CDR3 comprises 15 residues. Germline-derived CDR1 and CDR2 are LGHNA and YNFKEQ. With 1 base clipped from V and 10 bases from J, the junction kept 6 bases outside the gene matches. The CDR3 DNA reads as TGTGCCAGCAGCCAAGTACTAGCGGGAGTAGTCGAGCAGTTCTTC. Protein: CASSQVLAGVVEQFF.

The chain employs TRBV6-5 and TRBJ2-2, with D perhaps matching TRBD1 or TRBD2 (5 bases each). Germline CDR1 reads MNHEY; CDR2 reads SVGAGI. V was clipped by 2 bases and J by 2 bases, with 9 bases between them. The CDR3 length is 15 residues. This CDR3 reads CASSYRGVNTGELFF. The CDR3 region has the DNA TGTGCCAGCAGTTACAGGGGAGTAAACACCGGGGAGCTGTTTTTT.

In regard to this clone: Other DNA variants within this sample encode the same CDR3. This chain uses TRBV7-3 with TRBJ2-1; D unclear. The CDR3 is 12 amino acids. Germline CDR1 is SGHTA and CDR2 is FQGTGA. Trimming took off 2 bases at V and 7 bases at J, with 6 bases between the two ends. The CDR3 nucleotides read TGTGCCAGCAGCTTACGAGGAAATGAGCAGTTCTTC. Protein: CASSLRGNEQFF.